This T cell receptor beta chain emerged from a study of shared clonotypes between healthy human individuals. As for the study in general: The cohort had a couple of women and a few men, ages 18 to 49. Findings and caveats of the study: The low donor count limited represented genetic and exposure-history diversity.

For sorted subsets, roughly 200 ng DNA per replicate equaled about 27,000 T cell genomes. Using immunoSEQ multiplex PCR, the repertoire was profiled, and TCRdb retains in-frame clones only, with some absent. This table holds fewer than 1 million clones, about 96% found once. It was CD45RO-negative cells, positively selected for CCR7, that made up naive CD8 cells, with terminally differentiated effector memory CD45RA+ cells excluded. Germline V CDR1 and CDR2: SGHVS, FQNEAQ. The CDR3 has 14 amino acids. V was shortened by 7 bases and J by 0 bases, with 13 bases between the two germline ends. Notes on this clone: The antigen is unknown.

The gene calls are TRBV7-8 and TRBJ2-7, with D perhaps TRBD2 (6 bases). The source is a man aged 25 to 40 in good health. The sample comprised naive CD8+ T cells sorted from blood. This CDR3 reads CASKASGSSYEQYF. CDR3 nucleotides: TGTGCCAGCAAGGCGTCCGGGAGCTCCTACGAGCAGTACTTC. Full variable domain (missing parts from reference TRBV7-8 and TRBJ2-7): GAGVSQSPRYKVAKRGQDVALRCDPISGHVSLFWYQQALGQGPEFLTYFQNEAQLDKSGLPSDRFFAERPEGSVSTLKIQRTQQEDSAVYLCASKASGSSYEQYFGPGTRLTVT.